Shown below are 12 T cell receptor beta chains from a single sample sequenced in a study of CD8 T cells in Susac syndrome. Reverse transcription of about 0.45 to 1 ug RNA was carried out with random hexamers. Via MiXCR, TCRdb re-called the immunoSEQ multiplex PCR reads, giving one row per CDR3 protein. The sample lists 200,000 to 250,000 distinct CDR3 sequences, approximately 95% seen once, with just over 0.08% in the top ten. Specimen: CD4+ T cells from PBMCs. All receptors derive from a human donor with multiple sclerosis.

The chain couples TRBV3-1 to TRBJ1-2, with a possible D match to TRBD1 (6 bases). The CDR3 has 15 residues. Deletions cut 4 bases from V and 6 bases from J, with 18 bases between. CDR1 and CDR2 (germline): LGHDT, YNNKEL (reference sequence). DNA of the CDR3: TGTGCCAGCAGCCTAAGTAACAGGGAGAAGAATGGCTACACCTTC. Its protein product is CASSLSNREKNGYTF. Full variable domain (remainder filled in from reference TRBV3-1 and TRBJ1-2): DTAVSQTPKYLVTQMGNDKSIKCEQNLGHDTMYWYKQDSKKFLKIMFSYNNKELIINETVPNRFSPKSPDKAHLNLHINSLELGDSAVYFCASSLSNREKNGYTFGSGTRLTVV.

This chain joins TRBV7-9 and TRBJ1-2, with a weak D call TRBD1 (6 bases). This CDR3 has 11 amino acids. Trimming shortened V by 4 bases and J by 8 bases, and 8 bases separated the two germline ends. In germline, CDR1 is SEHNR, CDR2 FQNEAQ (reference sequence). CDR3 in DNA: TGTGCCAGCAGCTGGGGGGGCGGCTACACCTTC. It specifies CASSWGGGYTF.

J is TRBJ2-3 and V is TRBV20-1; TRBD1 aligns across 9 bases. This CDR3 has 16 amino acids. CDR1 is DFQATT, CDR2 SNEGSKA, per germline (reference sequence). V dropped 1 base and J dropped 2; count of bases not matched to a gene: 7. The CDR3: CSARGHGQGLTDTQYF. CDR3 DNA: TGCAGTGCTAGAGGTCATGGACAGGGGCTCACAGATACGCAGTATTTT.

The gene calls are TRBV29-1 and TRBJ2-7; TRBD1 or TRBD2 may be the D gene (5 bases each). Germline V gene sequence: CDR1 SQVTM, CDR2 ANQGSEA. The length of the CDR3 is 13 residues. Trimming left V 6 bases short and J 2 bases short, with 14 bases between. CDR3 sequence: CSVEGRFTYEQYF. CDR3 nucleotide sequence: TGCAGCGTCGAGGGACGGTTCACCTACGAGCAGTACTTC.

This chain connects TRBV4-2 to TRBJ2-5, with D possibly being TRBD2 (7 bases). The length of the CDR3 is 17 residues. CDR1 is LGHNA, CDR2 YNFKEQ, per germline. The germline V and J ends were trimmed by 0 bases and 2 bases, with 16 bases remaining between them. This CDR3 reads CASSQEDSRGGQETQYF. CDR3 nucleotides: TGTGCCAGCAGCCAAGAAGATAGCAGGGGAGGGCAAGAGACCCAGTACTTC.

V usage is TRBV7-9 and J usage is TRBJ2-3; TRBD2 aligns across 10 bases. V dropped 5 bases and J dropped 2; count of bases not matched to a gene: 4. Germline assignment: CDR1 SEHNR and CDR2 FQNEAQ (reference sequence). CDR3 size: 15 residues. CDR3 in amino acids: CASSALAGATDTQYF. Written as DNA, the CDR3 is TGTGCCAGCAGCGCCCTAGCGGGGGCCACAGATACGCAGTATTTT.

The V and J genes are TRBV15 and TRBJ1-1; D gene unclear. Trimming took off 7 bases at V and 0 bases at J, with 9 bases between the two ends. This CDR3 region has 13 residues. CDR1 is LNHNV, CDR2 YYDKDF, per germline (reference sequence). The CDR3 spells CATKQNLNTEAFF. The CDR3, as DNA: TGTGCCACCAAACAGAACTTGAACACTGAAGCTTTCTTT.

The CDR3 here is CASSLSPAGLDSPLHF. In nucleotides, the CDR3 is TGTGCCAGCAGCCTTAGTCCGGCAGGGCTAGATTCACCCCTCCACTTT. The genes are TRBV3-1 and TRBJ1-6; D may be TRBD1 (5 bases). The V end lost 4 bases, the J end lost 8 bases, and 18 bases lay between the germline ends. Germline CDR1 is LGHDT and CDR2 is YNNKEL (reference sequence). The CDR3 consists of 16 residues.

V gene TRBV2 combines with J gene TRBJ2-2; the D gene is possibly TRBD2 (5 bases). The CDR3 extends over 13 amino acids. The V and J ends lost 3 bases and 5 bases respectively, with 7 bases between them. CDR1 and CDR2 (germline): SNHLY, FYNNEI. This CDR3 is CASSDGGTGELFF. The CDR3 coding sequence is TGTGCCAGCAGTGATGGAGGAACCGGGGAGCTGTTTTTT.

Here the CDR3 DNA reads TGTGCCAGCAGTTTTGAGGGTAACGGGTATGGCTACACCTTC. Protein sequence: CASSFEGNGYGYTF. The chain has TRBV12-3 or TRBV12-4 and TRBJ1-2, with D hard to call. With 3 bases removed from V and 5 bases from J, the gap between germline ends came to 13 bases. This CDR3 contains 14 residues.

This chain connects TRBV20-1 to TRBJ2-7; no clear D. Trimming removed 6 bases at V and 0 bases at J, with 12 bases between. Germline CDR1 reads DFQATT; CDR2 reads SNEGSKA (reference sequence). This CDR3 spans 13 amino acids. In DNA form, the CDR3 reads TGCAGTGCCCAGGTACCGGGCTCCTACGAGCAGTACGTC. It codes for CSAQVPGSYEQYV.

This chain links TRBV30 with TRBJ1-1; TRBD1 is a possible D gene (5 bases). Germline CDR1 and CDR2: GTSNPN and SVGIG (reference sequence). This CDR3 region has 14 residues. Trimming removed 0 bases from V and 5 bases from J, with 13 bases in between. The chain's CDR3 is CAWSVGQGTTEAFF. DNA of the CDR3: TGTGCCTGGAGTGTAGGGCAGGGAACGACTGAAGCTTTCTTT.